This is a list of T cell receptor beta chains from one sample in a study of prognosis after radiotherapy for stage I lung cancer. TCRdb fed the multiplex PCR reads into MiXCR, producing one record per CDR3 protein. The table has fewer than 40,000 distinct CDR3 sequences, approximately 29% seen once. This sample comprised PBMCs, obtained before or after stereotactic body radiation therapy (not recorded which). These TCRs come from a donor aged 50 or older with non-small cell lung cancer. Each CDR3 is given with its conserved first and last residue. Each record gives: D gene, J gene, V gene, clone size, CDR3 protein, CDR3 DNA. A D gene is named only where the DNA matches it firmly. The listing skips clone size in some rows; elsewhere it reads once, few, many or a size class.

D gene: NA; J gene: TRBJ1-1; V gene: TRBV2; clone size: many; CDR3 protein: CASRVADTEAFF; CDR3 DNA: TGTGCCTCCCGCGTAGCTGACACTGAAGCTTTCTTT
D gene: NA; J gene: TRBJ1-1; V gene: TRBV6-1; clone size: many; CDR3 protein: CASRTSRWVEAFF; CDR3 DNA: TGTGCCAGCAGGACAAGTCGGTGGGTTGAAGCTTTCTTT
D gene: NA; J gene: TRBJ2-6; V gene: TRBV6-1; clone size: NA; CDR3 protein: CASSLLPEGVANILTF; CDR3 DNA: TGTGCCAGCAGTCTCCTTCCCGAGGGTGTGGCCAACATCCTGACTTTC
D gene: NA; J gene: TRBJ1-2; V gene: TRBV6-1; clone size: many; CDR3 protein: CASSIWTEDYGYTF; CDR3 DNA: TGTGCCAGCAGTATCTGGACGGAAGATTATGGCTACACCTTC
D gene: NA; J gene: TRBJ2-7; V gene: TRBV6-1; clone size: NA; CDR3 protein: CATCLPGVYEQYF; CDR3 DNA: TGTGCCACCTGTTTACCTGGGGTGTACGAGCAGTACTTC
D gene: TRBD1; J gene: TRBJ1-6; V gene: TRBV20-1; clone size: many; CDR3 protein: CSAGRGDRDNSPLHF; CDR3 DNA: TGCAGTGCTGGCAGAGGGGACAGGGATAATTCACCCCTCCACTTT
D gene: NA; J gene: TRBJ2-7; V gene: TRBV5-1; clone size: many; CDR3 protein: CASSLVPGAASSYEQYF; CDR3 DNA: TGCGCCAGCAGCTTGGTCCCAGGGGCCGCAAGCTCCTACGAGCAGTACTTC
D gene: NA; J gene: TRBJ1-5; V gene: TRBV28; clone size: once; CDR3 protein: CASSLYLRGRGNQPQHF; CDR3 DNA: TGTGCCAGCAGTTTATACCTGCGGGGACGGGGCAATCAGCCCCAGCATTTT
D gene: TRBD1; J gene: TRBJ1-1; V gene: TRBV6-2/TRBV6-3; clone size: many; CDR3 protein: CASSYDRGLWMNTEAFF; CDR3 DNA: TGTGCCAGCAGCTACGACAGGGGGCTCTGGATGAACACTGAAGCTTTCTTT
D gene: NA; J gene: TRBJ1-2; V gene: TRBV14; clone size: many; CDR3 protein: CASSQDGGSSYGYTF; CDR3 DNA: TGTGCCAGCAGCCAAGATGGGGGATCCTCCTATGGCTACACCTTC
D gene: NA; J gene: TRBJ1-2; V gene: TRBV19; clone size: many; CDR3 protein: CASKTEMGPDRIYGYTF; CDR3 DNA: TGTGCCAGTAAAACCGAAATGGGACCAGACAGAATCTATGGCTACACCTTC
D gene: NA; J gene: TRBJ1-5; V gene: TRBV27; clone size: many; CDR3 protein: CASSRRGSNQPQHF; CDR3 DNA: TGTGCCAGCAGCCGAAGAGGGAGCAATCAGCCCCAGCATTTT
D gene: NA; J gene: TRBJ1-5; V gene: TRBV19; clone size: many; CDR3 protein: CASSLLQGRGWQPQHF; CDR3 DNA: TGTGCCAGTAGTCTCCTTCAGGGCAGGGGATGGCAGCCCCAGCATTTT
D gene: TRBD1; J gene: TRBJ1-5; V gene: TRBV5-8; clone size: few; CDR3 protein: CATSGQRNQPQHF; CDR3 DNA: TGTGCCACCTCGGGACAGCGGAATCAGCCCCAGCATTTT
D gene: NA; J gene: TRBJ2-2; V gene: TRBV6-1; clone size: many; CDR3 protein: CASRAGGGELFF; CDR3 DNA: TGTGCCAGCAGAGCCGGGGGCGGGGAGCTGTTTTTT
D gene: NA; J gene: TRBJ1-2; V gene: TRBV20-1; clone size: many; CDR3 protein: CSAPDISGGYTF; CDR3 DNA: TGCAGTGCCCCGGACATTAGCGGGGGCTACACCTTC
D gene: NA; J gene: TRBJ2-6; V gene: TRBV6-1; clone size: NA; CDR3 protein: CAGSLLPEGGANVLAF; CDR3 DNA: TGTGCCGGCAGTCTCCTTCCCGAGGGTGGGGCCAACGTCCTGGCTTTC
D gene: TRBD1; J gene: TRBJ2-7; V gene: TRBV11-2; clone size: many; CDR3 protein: CASSRQGSYEQYF; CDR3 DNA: TGTGCCAGCAGTCGACAGGGGTCCTACGAGCAGTACTTC
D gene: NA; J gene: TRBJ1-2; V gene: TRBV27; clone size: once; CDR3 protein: CVTKRAAPYGYTF; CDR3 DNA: TGTGTCACCAAACGGGCAGCCCCCTATGGCTACACCTTC
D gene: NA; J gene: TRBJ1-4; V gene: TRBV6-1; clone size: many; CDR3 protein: CASSGGGVNEKLFF; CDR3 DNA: TGTGCCAGCAGTGGCGGGGGGGTAAATGAAAAACTGTTTTTT
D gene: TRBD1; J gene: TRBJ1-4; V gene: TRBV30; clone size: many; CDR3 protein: CAWSVAGQAALPKLFF; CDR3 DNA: TGTGCCTGGAGTGTAGCCGGACAGGCGGCTCTACCAAAACTGTTTTTT
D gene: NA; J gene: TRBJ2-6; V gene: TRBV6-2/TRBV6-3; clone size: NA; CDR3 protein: CASTSRVPSGSNFLTF; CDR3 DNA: TGTGCCAGCACCTCTAGGGTCCCCTCTGGGTCCAACTTCCTGACTTTC
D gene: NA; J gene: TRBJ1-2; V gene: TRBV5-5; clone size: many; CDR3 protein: CASSSPGEGSFSGYTF; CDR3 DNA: TGTGCCAGCAGCAGCCCGGGGGAGGGCTCCTTCAGCGGCTACACCTTC
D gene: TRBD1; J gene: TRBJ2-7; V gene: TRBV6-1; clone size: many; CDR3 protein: CASTRQGESHEQYF; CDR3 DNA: TGTGCCAGCACTCGACAGGGGGAATCCCACGAGCAGTACTTC
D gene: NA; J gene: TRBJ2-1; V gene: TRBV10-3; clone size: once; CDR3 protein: CSISDGSEQFF; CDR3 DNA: TGTTCCATCAGTGACGGCAGTGAGCAGTTCTTC
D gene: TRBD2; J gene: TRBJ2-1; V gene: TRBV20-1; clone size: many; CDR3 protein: CSASDPTSGGNYEQFF; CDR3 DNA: TGCAGTGCTTCCGACCCTACTAGCGGTGGAAACTATGAGCAGTTCTTC
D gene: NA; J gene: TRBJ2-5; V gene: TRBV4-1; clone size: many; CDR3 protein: CASSQEMGTQYF; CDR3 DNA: TGCGCCAGCAGCCAAGAGATGGGTACCCAGTACTTC
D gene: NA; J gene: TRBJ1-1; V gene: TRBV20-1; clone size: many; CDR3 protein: CSARPPYTEAFF; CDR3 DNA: TGCAGTGCTAGGCCCCCATACACTGAAGCTTTCTTT